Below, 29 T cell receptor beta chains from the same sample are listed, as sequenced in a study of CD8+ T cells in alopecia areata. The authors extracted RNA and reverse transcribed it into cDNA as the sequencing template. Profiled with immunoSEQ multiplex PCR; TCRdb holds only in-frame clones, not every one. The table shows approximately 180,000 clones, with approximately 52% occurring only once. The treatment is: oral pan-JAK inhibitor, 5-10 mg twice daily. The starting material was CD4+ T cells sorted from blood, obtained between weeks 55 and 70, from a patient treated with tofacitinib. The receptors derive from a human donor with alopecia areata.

The CDR3 DNA sequence: TGTGCCAGCAGTCTACAAGAAAAACTGTTTTTT. It yields the protein CASSLQEKLFF. The chain is built from TRBV2 and TRBJ1-4; no definite D call. V was clipped by 5 bases and J by 8 bases, with 6 bases between them. The CDR3 contains 11 residues. Germline CDR1 is SNHLY and CDR2 is FYNNEI. Full variable domain (rest looked up from reference TRBV2 and TRBJ1-4): EPEVTQTPSHQVTQMGQEVILRCVPISNHLYFYWYRQILGQKVEFLVSFYNNEISEKSEIFDDQFSVERPDGSNFTLKIRSTKLEDSAMYFCASSLQEKLFFGSGTQLSVL.

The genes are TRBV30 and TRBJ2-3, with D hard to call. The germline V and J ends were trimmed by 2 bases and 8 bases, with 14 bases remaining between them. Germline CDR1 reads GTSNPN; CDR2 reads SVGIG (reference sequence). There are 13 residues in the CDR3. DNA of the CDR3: TGTGCCTGGAGTCAAGGCAGTTCCCGTACGCAGTATTTT. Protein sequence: CAWSQGSSRTQYF.

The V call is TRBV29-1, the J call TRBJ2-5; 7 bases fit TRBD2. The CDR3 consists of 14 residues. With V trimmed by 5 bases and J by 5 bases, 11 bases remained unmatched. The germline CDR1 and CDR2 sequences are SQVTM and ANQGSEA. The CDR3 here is CSVLLGDYGETQYF. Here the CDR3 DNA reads TGCAGCGTTTTGTTGGGGGACTACGGGGAGACCCAGTACTTC.

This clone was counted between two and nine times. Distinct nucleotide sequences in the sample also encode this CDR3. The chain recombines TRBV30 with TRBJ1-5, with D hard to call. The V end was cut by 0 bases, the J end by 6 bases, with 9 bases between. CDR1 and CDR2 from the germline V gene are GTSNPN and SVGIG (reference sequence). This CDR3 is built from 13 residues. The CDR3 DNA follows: TGTGCCTGGAGTGTACGTACATCTCAGCCCCAGCATTTT. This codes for CAWSVRTSQPQHF.

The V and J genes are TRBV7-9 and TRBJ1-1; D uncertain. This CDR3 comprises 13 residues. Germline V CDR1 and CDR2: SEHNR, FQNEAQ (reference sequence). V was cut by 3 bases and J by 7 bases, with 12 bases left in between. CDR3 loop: CASSFGEVYEAFF. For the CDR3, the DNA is TGTGCCAGCAGCTTTGGAGAAGTCTATGAAGCTTTCTTT.

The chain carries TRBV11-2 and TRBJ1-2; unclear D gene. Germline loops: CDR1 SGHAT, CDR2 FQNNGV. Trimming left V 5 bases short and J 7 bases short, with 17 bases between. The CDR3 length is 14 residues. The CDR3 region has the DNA TGTGCCAGCAGCCGCATGACATCGGTTCCTGGCTACACCTTC. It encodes CASSRMTSVPGYTF.

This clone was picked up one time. The CDR3 is CASSPRNMEFYGYTF. DNA of the CDR3: TGTGCCAGCAGCCCCCGGAACATGGAGTTCTATGGCTACACCTTC. The chain employs TRBV7-9 and TRBJ1-2; D is undetermined. Germline V gene lookup returns CDR1 SEHNR and CDR2 FQNEAQ (reference sequence). V lost 5 bases to trimming and J lost 4 bases, with 17 bases between them. The CDR3 is 15 amino acids.

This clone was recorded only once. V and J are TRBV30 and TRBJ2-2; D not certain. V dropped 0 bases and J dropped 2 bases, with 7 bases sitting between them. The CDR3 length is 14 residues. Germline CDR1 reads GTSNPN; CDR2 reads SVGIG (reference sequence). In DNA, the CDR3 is TGTGCCTGGAGTGTTCAATTAAACACCGGGGAGCTGTTTTTT. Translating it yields CAWSVQLNTGELFF. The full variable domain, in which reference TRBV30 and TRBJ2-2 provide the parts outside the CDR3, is SQTIHQWPATLVQPVGSPLSLECTVEGTSNPNLYWYRQAAGRGLQLLFYSVGIGQISSEVPQNLSASRPQDRQFILSSKKLLLSDSGFYLCAWSVQLNTGELFFGEGSRLTVL.

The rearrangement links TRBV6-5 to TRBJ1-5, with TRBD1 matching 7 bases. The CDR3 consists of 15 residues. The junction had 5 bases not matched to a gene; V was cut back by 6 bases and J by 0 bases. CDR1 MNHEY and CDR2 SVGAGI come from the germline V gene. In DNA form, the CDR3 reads TGTGCCAGCAGGCCGGGACAGTATAGCAATCAGCCCCAGCATTTT. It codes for CASRPGQYSNQPQHF.

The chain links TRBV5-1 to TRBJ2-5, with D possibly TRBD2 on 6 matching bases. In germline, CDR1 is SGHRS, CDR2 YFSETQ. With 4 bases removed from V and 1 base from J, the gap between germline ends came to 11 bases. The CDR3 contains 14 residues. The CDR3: CASSLQRAQETQYF. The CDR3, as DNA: TGCGCCAGCAGCCTGCAGCGGGCCCAAGAGACCCAGTACTTC.

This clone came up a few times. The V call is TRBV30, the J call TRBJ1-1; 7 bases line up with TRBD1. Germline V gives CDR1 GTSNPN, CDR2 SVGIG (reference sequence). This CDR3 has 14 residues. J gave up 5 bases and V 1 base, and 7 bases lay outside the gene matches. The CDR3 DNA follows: TGTGCCTGGAGTGGAGACAGGGTTAAGACTGAAGCTTTCTTT. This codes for CAWSGDRVKTEAFF. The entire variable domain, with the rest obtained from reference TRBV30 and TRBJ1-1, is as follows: SQTIHQWPATLVQPVGSPLSLECTVEGTSNPNLYWYRQAAGRGLQLLFYSVGIGQISSEVPQNLSASRPQDRQFILSSKKLLLSDSGFYLCAWSGDRVKTEAFFGQGTRLTVV.

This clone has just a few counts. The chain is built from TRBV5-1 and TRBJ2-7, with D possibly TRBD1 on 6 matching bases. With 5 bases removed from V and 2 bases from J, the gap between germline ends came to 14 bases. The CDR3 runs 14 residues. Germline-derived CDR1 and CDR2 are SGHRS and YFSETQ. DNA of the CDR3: TGCGCCAGCAGATCGGCAGGGGTCACCTACGAGCAGTACTTC. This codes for CASRSAGVTYEQYF. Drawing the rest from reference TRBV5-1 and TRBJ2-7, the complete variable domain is KAGVTQTPRYLIKTRGQQVTLSCSPISGHRSVSWYQQTPGQGLQFLFEYFSETQRNKGNFPGRFSGRQFSNSRSEMNVSTLELGDSALYLCASRSAGVTYEQYFGPGTRLTVT.

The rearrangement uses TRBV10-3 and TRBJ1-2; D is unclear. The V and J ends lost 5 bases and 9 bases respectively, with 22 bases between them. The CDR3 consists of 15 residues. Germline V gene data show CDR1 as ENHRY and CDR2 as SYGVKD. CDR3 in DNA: TGTGCCATCAGTACCTTTGGGCCCGACGGGTTAAGCTACACCTTC. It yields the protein CAISTFGPDGLSYTF.

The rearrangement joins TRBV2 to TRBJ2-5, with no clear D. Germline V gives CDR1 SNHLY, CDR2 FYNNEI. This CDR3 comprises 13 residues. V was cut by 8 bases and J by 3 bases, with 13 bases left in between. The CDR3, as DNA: TGTGCCAGCGCTCTTGAGCAGAAAGAGACCCAGTACTTC. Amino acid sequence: CASALEQKETQYF.

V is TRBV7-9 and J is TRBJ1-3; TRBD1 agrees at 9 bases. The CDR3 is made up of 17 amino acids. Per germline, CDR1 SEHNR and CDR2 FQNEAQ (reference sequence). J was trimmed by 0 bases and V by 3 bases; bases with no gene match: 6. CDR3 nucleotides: TGTGCCAGCAGCTTTAGGACAGGGGCTCACTCTGGAAACACCATATATTTT. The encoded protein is CASSFRTGAHSGNTIYF.

This chain's CDR3 is CASSQLGGQPQHF. The CDR3 coding sequence is TGTGCCAGCAGCCAACTAGGGGGTCAGCCCCAGCATTTT. The chain links TRBV14 to TRBJ1-5, with D perhaps matching TRBD1 (6 bases). The V end was cut by 2 bases, the J end by 6 bases, with 8 bases between. Germline CDR1 is SGHDN and CDR2 is FVKESK. The CDR3 is made up of 13 amino acids.

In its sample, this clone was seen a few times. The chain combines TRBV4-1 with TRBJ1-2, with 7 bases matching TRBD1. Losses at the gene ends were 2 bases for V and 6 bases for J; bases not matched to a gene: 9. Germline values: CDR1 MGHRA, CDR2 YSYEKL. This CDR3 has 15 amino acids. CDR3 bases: TGCGCCAGCAGCCAATGGACTCAGGGGGAGGATGGCTACACCTTC. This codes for CASSQWTQGEDGYTF.

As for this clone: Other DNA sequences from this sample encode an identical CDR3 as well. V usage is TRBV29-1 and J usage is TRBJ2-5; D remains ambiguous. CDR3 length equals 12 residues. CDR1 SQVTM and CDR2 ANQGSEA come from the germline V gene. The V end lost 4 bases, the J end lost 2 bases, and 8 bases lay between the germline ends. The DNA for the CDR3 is TGCAGCGTTGGGAATTATCAAGAGACCCAGTACTTC. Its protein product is CSVGNYQETQYF. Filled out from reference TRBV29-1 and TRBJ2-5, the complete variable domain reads SAVISQKPSRDICQRGTSLTIQCQVDSQVTMMFWYRQQPGQSLTLIATANQGSEATYESGFVIDKFPISRPNLTFSTLTVSNMSPEDSSIYLCSVGNYQETQYFGPGTRLLVL.

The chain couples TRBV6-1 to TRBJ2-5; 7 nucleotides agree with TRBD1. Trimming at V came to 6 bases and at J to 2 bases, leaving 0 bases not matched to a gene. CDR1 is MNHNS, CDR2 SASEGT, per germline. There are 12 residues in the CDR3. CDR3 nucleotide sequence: TGTGCCAGCAGGGGACAGCAAGAGACCCAGTACTTC. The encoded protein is CASRGQQETQYF.

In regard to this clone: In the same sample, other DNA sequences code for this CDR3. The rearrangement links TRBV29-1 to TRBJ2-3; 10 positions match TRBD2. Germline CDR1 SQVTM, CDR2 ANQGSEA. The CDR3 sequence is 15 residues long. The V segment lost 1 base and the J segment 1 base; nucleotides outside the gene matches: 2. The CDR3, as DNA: TGCAGCGTTGAAGGGACTAGCGGTGGCACAGATACGCAGTATTTT. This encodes CSVEGTSGGTDTQYF.

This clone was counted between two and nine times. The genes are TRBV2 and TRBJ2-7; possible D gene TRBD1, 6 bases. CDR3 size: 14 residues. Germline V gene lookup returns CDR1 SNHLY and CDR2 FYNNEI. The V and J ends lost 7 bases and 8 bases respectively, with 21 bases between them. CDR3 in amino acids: CASTFNTGKLQQYF. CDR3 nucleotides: TGTGCCAGCACTTTTAATACAGGGAAGTTGCAGCAGTACTTC. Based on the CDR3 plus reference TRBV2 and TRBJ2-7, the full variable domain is EPEVTQTPSHQVTQMGQEVILRCVPISNHLYFYWYRQILGQKVEFLVSFYNNEISEKSEIFDDQFSVERPDGSNFTLKIRSTKLEDSAMYFCASTFNTGKLQQYFGPGTRLTVT.

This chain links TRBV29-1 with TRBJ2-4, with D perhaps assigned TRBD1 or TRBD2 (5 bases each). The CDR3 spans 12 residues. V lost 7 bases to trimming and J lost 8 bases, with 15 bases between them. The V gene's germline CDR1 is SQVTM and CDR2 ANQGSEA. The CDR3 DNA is TGCAGCGGTTCGGACCTGGGGGACATTCAGTACTTC. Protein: CSGSDLGDIQYF.

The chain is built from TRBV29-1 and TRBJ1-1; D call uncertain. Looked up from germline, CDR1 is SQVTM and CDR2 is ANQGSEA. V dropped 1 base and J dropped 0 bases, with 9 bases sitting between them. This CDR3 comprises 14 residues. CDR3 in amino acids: CSVEALRMNTEAFF. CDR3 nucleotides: TGCAGCGTTGAAGCGCTTCGGATGAACACTGAAGCTTTCTTT.

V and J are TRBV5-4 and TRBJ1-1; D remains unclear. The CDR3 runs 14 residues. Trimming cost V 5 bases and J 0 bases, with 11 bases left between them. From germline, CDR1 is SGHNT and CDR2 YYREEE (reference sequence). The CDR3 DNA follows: TGTGCCAGCAGTCCACAGACGATGAACACTGAAGCTTTCTTT. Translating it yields CASSPQTMNTEAFF.

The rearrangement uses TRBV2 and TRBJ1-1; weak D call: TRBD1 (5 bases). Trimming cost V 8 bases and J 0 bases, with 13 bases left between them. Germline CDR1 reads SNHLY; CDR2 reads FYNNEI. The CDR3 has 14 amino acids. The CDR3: CASVAGTMNTEAFF. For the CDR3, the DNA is TGTGCCAGCGTCGCCGGGACCATGAACACTGAAGCTTTCTTT.

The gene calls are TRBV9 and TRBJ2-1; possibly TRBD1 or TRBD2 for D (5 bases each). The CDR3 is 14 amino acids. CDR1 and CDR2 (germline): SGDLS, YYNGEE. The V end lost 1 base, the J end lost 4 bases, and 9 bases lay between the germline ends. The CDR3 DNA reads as TGTGCCAGCAGCGTAAGGGGCGGGTACAATGAGCAGTTCTTC. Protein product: CASSVRGGYNEQFF.

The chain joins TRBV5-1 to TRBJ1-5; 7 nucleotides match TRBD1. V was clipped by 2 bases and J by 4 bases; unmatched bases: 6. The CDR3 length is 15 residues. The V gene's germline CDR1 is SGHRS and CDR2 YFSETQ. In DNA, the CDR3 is TGCGCCAGCAGCTTCGGCACGACAGGGAATCAGCCCCAGCATTTT. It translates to CASSFGTTGNQPQHF.

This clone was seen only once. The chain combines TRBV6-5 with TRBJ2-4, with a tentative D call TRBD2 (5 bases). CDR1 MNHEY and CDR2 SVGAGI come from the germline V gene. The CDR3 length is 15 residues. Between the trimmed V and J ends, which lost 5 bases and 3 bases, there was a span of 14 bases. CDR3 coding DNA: TGTGCCAGCAGTCGAAAAACCGGGAACAAAAACATTCAGTACTTC. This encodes CASSRKTGNKNIQYF.

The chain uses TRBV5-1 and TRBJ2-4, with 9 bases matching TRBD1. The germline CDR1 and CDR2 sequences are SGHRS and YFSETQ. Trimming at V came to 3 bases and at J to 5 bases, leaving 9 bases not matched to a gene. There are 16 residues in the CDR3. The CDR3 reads CASSYGPGQGQNIQYF. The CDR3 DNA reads TGCGCCAGCAGCTACGGACCGGGACAGGGTCAAAACATTCAGTACTTC.